The T cell receptor (beta chain) under discussion was sequenced for a study of cytomegalovirus exposure and HLA in healthy donors. Study-wide results and caveats: Researchers reportedly found TCR beta sequences accurately predicted most subjects' HLA-A and HLA-B alleles.

PCR used 60 Vbeta primers and 13 Jbeta primers. TCRdb's table, derived via immunoSEQ multiplex PCR, lists solely in-frame clones and lacks some. The data contain around 120,000 clones, around 77% of them seen just once; the ten biggest clones take up around 3.5%. Remarks on this clone: No antigen is known for it.

The CDR3 runs to 14 residues. V was pared by 9 bases and J by 4 bases, with 9 bases of the junction left unmatched. Germline V gene lookup returns CDR1 LNHNV and CDR2 YYDKDF (reference sequence). All donors participated as healthy donors of bone marrow. The rearrangement joins TRBV15 to TRBJ1-5, with 7 bases fitting TRBD1. The TCR originated in a human donor in good health. The sequencing input was PBMCs. CDR3: CATKQGIGNQPQHF. CDR3 nucleotides: TGTGCCACTAAACAGGGGATTGGGAATCAGCCCCAGCATTTT.